The 26 T cell receptor beta chains listed next were all sequenced from one sample in a study of blood T cell repertoires in COVID-19. Profiled with immunoSEQ multiplex PCR; TCRdb holds only in-frame clones, not every one. Here the sample spans just over 90,000 clones, almost 80% being singletons. Sequenced material: peripheral blood. The source of these receptors is a human donor in a cohort sampled during active COVID-19.

This clone appeared a few times. The chain has TRBV15 and TRBJ1-6, with D unclear. There are 14 residues in the CDR3. Germline values: CDR1 LNHNV, CDR2 YYDKDF (reference sequence). Trimming took off 0 bases at V and 6 bases at J, with 6 bases between the two ends. In DNA, the CDR3 is TGTGCCACCAGCAGAGATCTCGGTAATTCACCCCTCCACTTT. It yields the protein CATSRDLGNSPLHF.

This clone was counted only a few times. The J gene is TRBJ2-7, the V gene TRBV11-3; 9 bases agree with TRBD1. With V trimmed by 8 bases and J by 4 bases, 6 bases remained unmatched. Germline-derived CDR1 and CDR2 are SGHNT and YENEEA. CDR3 length: 13 residues. CDR3 residues: CASAKTGGYEQYF. CDR3 coding DNA: TGTGCCAGCGCGAAGACAGGGGGTTACGAGCAGTACTTC.

CDR3 in amino acids: CAWTQNYGYTF. The CDR3 DNA sequence: TGTGCCTGGACCCAGAACTATGGCTACACCTTC. This chain connects TRBV30 to TRBJ1-2; D is unclear. The CDR3 consists of 11 residues. Germline assignment: CDR1 GTSNPN and CDR2 SVGIG (reference sequence). Deletions cut 4 bases from V and 2 bases from J, with 5 bases between.

This chain links TRBV4-2 with TRBJ2-7, with 8 bases identical to TRBD2. Germline CDR1 is LGHNA and CDR2 is YNFKEQ. The V segment lost 0 bases and the J segment 1 base; nucleotides outside the gene matches: 2. There are 15 residues in the CDR3. CDR3 nucleotide sequence: TGTGCCAGCAGCCAAGACAGCGGGGGATCCTACGAGCAGTACTTC. This translates into CASSQDSGGSYEQYF.

The V call is TRBV5-1, the J call TRBJ1-1; 8 bases align to TRBD1. The CDR3 runs 15 residues. V trimming: 2 bases; J trimming: 4 bases; junction bases outside the gene matches: 7. CDR1 SGHRS and CDR2 YFSETQ come from the germline V gene. The CDR3 spells CASSFSGTGGTEAFF. CDR3 nucleotide sequence: TGCGCCAGCAGCTTTTCCGGGACAGGTGGCACTGAAGCTTTCTTT.

The chain carries TRBV5-4 and TRBJ2-3; 12 bases agree with TRBD2. J gave up 4 bases and V 0 bases, and 3 bases lay outside the gene matches. Germline CDR1 reads SGHNT; CDR2 reads YYREEE (reference sequence). The CDR3 totals 16 residues. The CDR3 nucleotides are TGTGCCAGCAGCTTGGGACTAGCGGGAGTGGCAGATACGCAGTATTTT. Its protein is CASSLGLAGVADTQYF. The variable domain in full, completed from reference TRBV5-4 and TRBJ2-3, reads ETGVTQSPTHLIKTRGQQVTLRCSSQSGHNTVSWYQQALGQGPQFIFQYYREEENGRGNFPPRFSGLQFPNYSSELNVNALELDDSALYLCASSLGLAGVADTQYFGPGTRLTVL.

The sample holds many counts of this clone. V is TRBV27 and J is TRBJ2-3; no reliable D call. V shed 7 bases and J shed 0 bases, with 8 bases lying between them. This CDR3 is built from 13 residues. CDR1 and CDR2 from the germline V gene are MNHEY and SMNVEV (reference sequence). Here the CDR3 reads CASMELSTDTQYF. The CDR3 bases are TGTGCCAGCATGGAGCTCAGCACAGATACGCAGTATTTT.

The chain uses TRBV5-1 and TRBJ1-2, with D possibly being TRBD1 (6 bases). Trimming took 0 bases from V and 2 from J, leaving 8 bases between them. CDR3 length equals 14 residues. Per germline, CDR1 SGHRS and CDR2 YFSETQ. The CDR3 spells CASSLGQANYGYTF. CDR3 DNA sequence: TGCGCCAGCAGCTTGGGACAGGCCAACTATGGCTACACCTTC. Variable domain in full (rest from reference TRBV5-1 and TRBJ1-2): KAGVTQTPRYLIKTRGQQVTLSCSPISGHRSVSWYQQTPGQGLQFLFEYFSETQRNKGNFPGRFSGRQFSNSRSEMNVSTLELGDSALYLCASSLGQANYGYTFGSGTRLTVV.

The rearrangement uses TRBV12-3 or TRBV12-4 and TRBJ1-1; the D gene is possibly TRBD1 (6 bases). The V end was cut by 6 bases, the J end by 4 bases, with 12 bases between. The CDR3 runs 13 residues. The chain's CDR3 is CASRGQGITEAFF. The CDR3 nucleotides are TGTGCCAGCAGAGGGCAGGGGATCACTGAAGCTTTCTTT.

The chain combines TRBV6-6 with TRBJ2-7; 8 positions match TRBD2. The CDR3 is 15 residues long. The V segment lost 6 bases and the J segment 6 bases; nucleotides outside the gene matches: 13. Germline CDR1 MNHNY, CDR2 SVGAGI (reference sequence). The CDR3 region has the DNA TGTGCCAGCAGACCCGGGGGGGCCTTGTTCCCCGAGCAGTACTTC. This codes for CASRPGGALFPEQYF.

The chain uses TRBV3-1 (or the pseudogene TRBV3-2) and TRBJ1-1; tentatively, D is TRBD1 (6 bases). Per germline, CDR1 LGHDT and CDR2 YNNKEL (reference sequence). This CDR3 contains 17 residues. V was shortened by 4 bases and J by 4 bases, with 22 bases between the two germline ends. CDR3 amino acids: CASSLRGPEARVTEAFF. CDR3 nucleotide sequence: TGTGCCAGCAGCCTCAGGGGACCAGAGGCGAGGGTCACTGAAGCTTTCTTT.

The chain uses TRBV7-2 and TRBJ1-1, with a tentative D call TRBD1 (6 bases). CDR3 length: 14 residues. Germline V gene data show CDR1 as SGHTA and CDR2 as FQGNSA. V lost 6 bases and J 1 base, leaving 12 bases between the germline ends. The CDR3 DNA is TGTGCCAGCAGTTCAGAAGGGGGGAACACTGAAGCTTTCTTT. Protein sequence: CASSSEGGNTEAFF. Looking up the rest from reference TRBV7-2 and TRBJ1-1 gives the full variable domain: GAGVSQSPSNKVTEKGKDVELRCDPISGHTALYWYRQSLGQGLEFLIYFQGNSAPDKSGLPSDRFSAERTGGSVSTLTIQRTQQEDSAVYLCASSSEGGNTEAFFGQGTRLTVV.

The chain combines TRBV10-2 with TRBJ2-6; 9 positions agree with TRBD1. V dropped 8 bases and J dropped 1; count of bases not matched to a gene: 6. Germline V gene data show CDR1 as WSHSY and CDR2 as SAAADI. This CDR3 has 16 amino acids. For the CDR3, the DNA is TGCGCCAGCGGGGGACAGGGAATTTCTGGGGCCAACGTCCTGACTTTC. Protein product: CASGGQGISGANVLTF.

The rearrangement links TRBV5-1 to TRBJ1-1; 7 bases map to TRBD1. J lost 2 bases, V lost 4 bases, and 14 bases had no gene match. CDR1 and CDR2 from the germline V gene are SGHRS and YFSETQ. The length of the CDR3 is 17 residues. CDR3 sequence: CASSPGRGGARNTEAFF. CDR3 DNA sequence: TGCGCCAGCAGCCCCGGACGAGGGGGCGCAAGAAACACTGAAGCTTTCTTT.

The chain recombines TRBV3-1 (or the pseudogene TRBV3-2) with TRBJ1-6; TRBD1 is a possible D gene (5 bases). Per germline, CDR1 LGHDT and CDR2 YNNKEL (reference sequence). The CDR3 consists of 12 residues. Trimming took 6 bases from V and 7 from J, leaving 7 bases between them. The CDR3 sequence is CASRQENSPLHF. The CDR3 DNA reads as TGTGCCAGCAGACAGGAGAATTCACCCCTCCACTTT.

The chain has TRBV4-2 and TRBJ1-1; D gene ambiguous. Germline assignment: CDR1 LGHNA and CDR2 YNFKEQ. Between the trimmed V and J ends, which lost 4 bases and 5 bases, there was a span of 11 bases. CDR3 size: 13 residues. CDR3 amino acids: CASSLLGGTEAFF. The CDR3 DNA is TGTGCCAGCAGCCTCCTAGGCGGGACTGAAGCTTTCTTT.

The genes are TRBV2 and TRBJ1-1; D unresolved. Trimming removed 7 bases at V and 0 bases at J, with 12 bases between. Per the germline V gene, CDR1 is SNHLY and CDR2 is FYNNEI. The CDR3 covers 14 residues. CDR3 amino acids: CASNFLSVNTEAFF. CDR3 in DNA: TGTGCCAGCAATTTTTTATCCGTGAACACTGAAGCTTTCTTT. Drawing the rest from reference TRBV2 and TRBJ1-1, the complete variable domain is EPEVTQTPSHQVTQMGQEVILRCVPISNHLYFYWYRQILGQKVEFLVSFYNNEISEKSEIFDDQFSVERPDGSNFTLKIRSTKLEDSAMYFCASNFLSVNTEAFFGQGTRLTVV.

The chain couples TRBV5-8 to TRBJ2-1; D is unresolved. The CDR3 length is 11 residues. V shed 3 bases and J shed 11 bases, with 9 bases lying between them. Germline assignment: CDR1 SGHTS and CDR2 YDEGEE. This CDR3 is CASSSYEKQFF. CDR3 in DNA: TGTGCCAGCAGCTCCTATGAAAAGCAGTTCTTC.

V usage is TRBV9 and J usage is TRBJ2-7; the D gene is possibly TRBD1 (6 bases). V dropped 1 base and J dropped 1 base, with 12 bases sitting between them. The germline V gene encodes CDR1 SGDLS and CDR2 YYNGEE. The length of the CDR3 is 15 residues. CDR3 loop: CASSVTTGTSYEQYF. In DNA, the CDR3 is TGTGCCAGCAGCGTAACAACAGGGACGTCCTACGAGCAGTACTTC.

In this sample, this clone turned up a few times. The chain has TRBV6-5 and TRBJ1-6; D is undetermined. CDR3 size: 13 residues. V was trimmed by 6 bases and J by 9 bases, leaving 12 bases between them. CDR1 and CDR2 (germline): MNHEY, SVGAGI. CDR3 DNA sequence: TGTGCCAGCAGGAGAGGGCGTGGTTCACCCCTCCACTTT. Protein: CASRRGRGSPLHF.

The chain uses TRBV3-1 (or the pseudogene TRBV3-2) and TRBJ1-2; D gene uncertain. V was trimmed by 0 bases and J by 3 bases, leaving 11 bases between them. Germline V gives CDR1 LGHDT, CDR2 YNNKEL (reference sequence). CDR3 length: 15 residues. The CDR3 sequence: CASSQDPREYYGYTF. The CDR3 DNA reads as TGTGCCAGCAGCCAAGATCCCCGGGAATACTATGGCTACACCTTC.

V is TRBV4-1 and J is TRBJ2-7; perhaps TRBD1 as D (5 bases). Trimming left V 0 bases short and J 2 bases short, with 8 bases between. CDR1 MGHRA and CDR2 YSYEKL come from the germline V gene. The CDR3 has 14 amino acids. The CDR3 DNA is TGCGCCAGCAGCCAAGATACAGGTACCTACGAGCAGTACTTC. As protein: CASSQDTGTYEQYF.

In nucleotides, the CDR3 is TGTGCCAGCTCACCATTGGAGTCCGGCGGGGAGCTGTTTTTT. The encoded protein is CASSPLESGGELFF. The chain is built from TRBV18 and TRBJ2-2; the D is unclear. Trimming took off 2 bases at V and 7 bases at J, with 11 bases between the two ends. Per germline, CDR1 KGHSH and CDR2 LQKENI. The CDR3 length is 14 residues. The complete variable domain, with remaining parts taken from reference TRBV18 and TRBJ2-2, reads NAGVMQNPRHLVRRRGQEARLRCSPMKGHSHVYWYRQLPEEGLKFMVYLQKENIIDESGMPKERFSAEFPKEGPSILRIQQVVRGDSAAYFCASSPLESGGELFFGEGSRLTVL.

In DNA, the CDR3 is TGTGCCAGCAGCCAAGGGGACAGGGCTCGGGGTGAGCAGTTCTTC. This gives the protein CASSQGDRARGEQFF. The chain has TRBV3-1 (or the pseudogene TRBV3-2) and TRBJ2-1; 9 nucleotides agree with TRBD1. V was pared by 1 base and J by 9 bases, with 7 bases of the junction left unmatched. The CDR3 runs to 15 residues. Germline CDR1 reads LGHDT; CDR2 reads YNNKEL (reference sequence).

V and J are TRBV3-1 (or the pseudogene TRBV3-2) and TRBJ2-3; D remains ambiguous. The CDR3 is made up of 14 amino acids. Germline CDR1 and CDR2: LGHDT and YNNKEL (reference sequence). The V end lost 4 bases, the J end lost 0 bases, and 8 bases lay between the germline ends. CDR3 bases: TGTGCCAGCAGCCCAGCGACTAGCACAGATACGCAGTATTTT. Translating gives CASSPATSTDTQYF.

The genes are TRBV7-2 and TRBJ2-5, with D perhaps matching TRBD2 (6 bases). Germline-derived CDR1 and CDR2 are SGHTA and FQGNSA. V lost 3 bases and J lost 5, with 13 bases in between. This CDR3 comprises 14 residues. This chain's CDR3 is CASSFGGSGETQYF. The CDR3 region has the DNA TGTGCCAGCAGCTTCGGGGGATCGGGGGAGACCCAGTACTTC.